The 4 T cell receptor beta chains listed next were all sequenced from one sample in a study of tumor-infiltrating lymphocytes in primary liver carcinoma. Priming with a constant-region primer yielded TCR beta cDNA from 450 to 600 ng total RNA. Slightly modified ARM-PCR served as the procedure for the TCR beta libraries. These libraries came from three rounds of nested multiplex PCR. Use of TRBV1-TRBV30 forward primers with a C-beta reverse primer characterized the first two PCR rounds, which lasted roughly 11 cycles each. From the multiplex PCR reads, TCRdb called clonotypes with MiXCR, one entry per CDR3 protein. The data contain some 200,000 distinct CDR3 sequences, less than 70% of them singletons. Germline DNA was also extracted, while the blood RNA originated from unsorted whole blood. Specimen: peripheral blood. The receptors shown here come from a woman aged 55-70 years with primary liver carcinoma and hepatitis B virus infection.

CDR3 DNA: TGCAGCGTTCTGGTATCGCCCGGGCATGAGCAGTTCTTC. Encoded protein: CSVLVSPGHEQFF. The V gene is TRBV29-1, the J gene TRBJ2-1; D remains unclear. This CDR3 region has 13 residues. V lost 5 bases to trimming and J lost 8 bases, with 16 bases between them. Germline V gene sequence: CDR1 SQVTM, CDR2 ANQGSEA.

This sequence joins TRBV14 and TRBJ2-2; 8 positions agree with TRBD2. The V gene's germline CDR1 is SGHDN and CDR2 FVKESK. The V and J ends lost 5 bases and 0 bases, in that order; junction bases with no gene match: 8. The CDR3 length is 17 residues. The CDR3 nucleotides are TGTGCCAGCAGCAAACTGGGGGGACTAGCGAACACCGGGGAGCTGTTTTTT. This sequence encodes CASSKLGGLANTGELFF.

As concerns this clonotype: A read error may account for a junction end that differs from germline. The genes are TRBV6-5 and TRBJ2-3; 9 bases agree with TRBD2. Per the germline V gene, CDR1 is MNHEY and CDR2 is SVGAGI. This CDR3 is 17 amino acids long. The CDR3: CASSYSPLAGHADTQYF. DNA of the CDR3: TGTGCCAGCAGTTACTCCCCGCTAGCGGGACACGCCGATACACAGTATTTT.

There are many counts of this clonotype. The chain recombines TRBV5-5 with TRBJ2-5; 9 bases agree with TRBD1. V gave up 1 base and J gave up 5 bases; unmatched junction bases: 9. This CDR3 is built from 16 residues. Germline CDR1 is SGHKS and CDR2 is YYEKEE (reference sequence). Here the CDR3 DNA reads TGTGCCAGCAGCTTGACCTACAGGGGGCAAGGGGAGACCCAGTACTTC. It translates to CASSLTYRGQGETQYF. The full variable domain, rest sourced from reference TRBV5-5 and TRBJ2-5, is DAGVTQSPTHLIKTRGQQVTLRCSPISGHKSVSWYQQVLGQGPQFIFQYYEKEERGRGNFPDRFSARQFPNYSSELNVNALLLGDSALYLCASSLTYRGQGETQYFGPGTRLLVL.